This T cell receptor beta chain appears in the sequencing data of a study of identical twins. J gave up 4 bases and V 1 base, and 4 bases lay outside the gene matches. The CDR3 length is 16 residues. Germline V lookup: CDR1 SGHRS, CDR2 YFSETQ. On this clonotype itself: Its matching antigen is unknown.

Study-wide results and caveats: Compared with models, monozygotic twins showed more out-of-frame TCR alpha sharing.

TCRdb recomputed calls from the 5' RACE reads with MiXCR, one row per CDR3 protein. Among about 530,000 distinct CDR3 sequences listed, about a fifth were seen once. This sample was also put to use in a study of yellow fever vaccine responses in identical twins.

This rearrangement joins TRBV5-1 to TRBJ2-1; 11 bases are a match to TRBD2. The receptor was isolated from a woman younger than 35 in good health. The sequenced sample consisted of CD4+ T cells sorted from blood. CDR3 nucleotide sequence: TGCGCCAGCAGCTTGCTGGGACTAGCGGATTACAATGAGCAGTTCTTC. Protein: CASSLLGLADYNEQFF. The full variable domain, rest sourced from reference TRBV5-1 and TRBJ2-1, is KAGVTQTPRYLIKTRGQQVTLSCSPISGHRSVSWYQQTPGQGLQFLFEYFSETQRNKGNFPGRFSGRQFSNSRSEMNVSTLELGDSALYLCASSLLGLADYNEQFFGPGTRLTVL.